Presented here are 14 T cell receptor beta chains from one specimen sequenced in a study of shared clonotypes between healthy human individuals (dated by TCRdb to the early 2020s). Libraries came from the immunoSEQ multiplex PCR assay. Held by TCRdb, this immuneACCESS table contains in-frame sequences only and omits some clones. Under half of the omission traces to an unresolved V gene where checked; the cause of the rest is unknown. Across this sample there are under 750,000 clones, with 72% seen only once. Under 2% of the sample rests with the top ten. The source material was memory CD4+ T cells sorted from blood. Sample cell subset or site, as interpreted from the label and publication: CD45RA-negative fraction. These receptors were obtained from a woman in her 30s in good health.

V usage is TRBV6-5 and J usage is TRBJ2-5; perhaps TRBD2 as D (5 bases). Trimming cost V 0 bases and J 3 bases, with 11 bases left between them. Germline CDR1 and CDR2: MNHEY and SVGAGI. The CDR3 consists of 15 residues. For the CDR3, the DNA is TGTGCCAGCAGTTACTCGAGCGGTCGGGAAGAGACCCAGTACTTC. Translated: CASSYSSGREETQYF.

V and J are TRBV27 and TRBJ1-5; tentative D call: TRBD1 (5 bases). This CDR3 is built from 15 residues. Germline CDR1 and CDR2: MNHEY and SMNVEV (reference sequence). V dropped 6 bases and J dropped 2 bases, with 14 bases sitting between them. CDR3 in amino acids: CASSPRGRGNQPQHF. Written as DNA, the CDR3 is TGTGCCAGCAGCCCTAGGGGCAGGGGCAATCAGCCCCAGCATTTT.

This clone was observed a single time. The gene calls are TRBV10-1 and TRBJ2-7; D tentatively reads TRBD1 or TRBD2 (5 bases each). The germline gives CDR1 WNHNN, CDR2 SYGVQD (reference sequence). The germline V and J ends were trimmed by 11 bases and 3 bases, with 20 bases remaining between them. The CDR3 spans 14 residues. DNA of the CDR3: TGCGCCGAGGAGGTTCCCAGGGTCCGCTACGAGCAGTACTTC. Amino acids: CAEEVPRVRYEQYF.

This rearrangement joins TRBV20-1 to TRBJ2-7; no definite D call. V lost 6 bases and J lost 2, with 8 bases in between. Germline-derived CDR1 and CDR2 are DFQATT and SNEGSKA (reference sequence). This CDR3 is built from 11 residues. The CDR3: CSAKGTYEQYF. The CDR3 DNA follows: TGCAGTGCGAAAGGGACCTACGAGCAGTACTTC.

This clone was seen just once. The chain has TRBV7-2 and TRBJ2-7; 8 nucleotides align to TRBD1. There are 15 residues in the CDR3. Germline CDR1 SGHTA, CDR2 FQGNSA. V lost 3 bases to trimming and J lost 2 bases; unmatched junction nucleotides: 6. This CDR3 is CASSFFGTGPYEQYF. The CDR3 nucleotides are TGTGCCAGCAGCTTTTTTGGGACAGGACCCTACGAGCAGTACTTC.

The chain couples TRBV4-1 to TRBJ2-2, with 9 nucleotides matching TRBD1. This CDR3 spans 15 amino acids. Looked up from germline, CDR1 is MGHRA and CDR2 is YSYEKL. After removal of 3 bases from V and 6 bases from J, the junction contained 5 bases not matched to a gene. CDR3 sequence (DNA): TGCGCCAGCAGCCACGGGACAGGGTGGCCCGGGGAGCTGTTTTTT. Encoded protein: CASSHGTGWPGELFF.

This clone appeared a single time. The gene calls are TRBV18 and TRBJ1-2, with 10 bases matching TRBD1. CDR3 length: 14 amino acids. The V and J ends lost 3 bases and 8 bases, in that order; junction bases with no gene match: 6. The germline CDR1 and CDR2 sequences are KGHSH and LQKENI. The CDR3 loop reads CASSPGQGSGGYTF. The CDR3 nucleotides are TGTGCCAGCTCACCGGGACAGGGGTCGGGCGGCTACACCTTC.

Concerning this clone itself: This same CDR3 is encoded by further DNA sequences in the sample. The chain links TRBV9 to TRBJ2-1; D is undetermined. Deletions cut 4 bases from V and 0 bases from J, with 5 bases between. Germline V lookup: CDR1 SGDLS, CDR2 YYNGEE. This CDR3 spans 13 amino acids. CDR3 sequence reads: CASSSGSYNEQFF. The DNA of the CDR3 is TGTGCCAGCAGCTCGGGCTCCTACAATGAGCAGTTCTTC. The whole variable domain, filled in from reference TRBV9 and TRBJ2-1, reads DSGVTQTPKHLITATGQRVTLRCSPRSGDLSVYWYQQSLDQGLQFLIQYYNGEERAKGNILERFSAQQFPDLHSELNLSSLELGDSALYFCASSSGSYNEQFFGPGTRLTVL.

This rearrangement joins TRBV7-3 to TRBJ1-1, with TRBD1 identical over 9 bases. Trimming removed 5 bases from V and 4 bases from J; junction bases left unmatched: 11. This CDR3 has 16 amino acids. Germline CDR1 reads SGHTA; CDR2 reads FQGTGA. The CDR3 coding sequence is TGTGCCAGCAGCCCTCATGGGGACAGGGTCGGCACTGAAGCTTTCTTT. It is translated as CASSPHGDRVGTEAFF. Full variable domain (remainder filled in from reference TRBV7-3 and TRBJ1-1): GAGVSQTPSNKVTEKGKYVELRCDPISGHTALYWYRQSLGQGPEFLIYFQGTGAADDSGLPNDRFFAVRPEGSVSTLKIQRTERGDSAVYLCASSPHGDRVGTEAFFGQGTRLTVV.

V usage is TRBV19 and J usage is TRBJ1-1; D ambiguous. This CDR3 spans 14 amino acids. Germline values: CDR1 LNHDA, CDR2 SQIVND (reference sequence). Trimming left V 7 bases short and J 5 bases short, with 17 bases between. The CDR3 here is CASTPGGLETEAFF. The CDR3 DNA reads as TGTGCCAGTACCCCTGGAGGGTTGGAAACTGAAGCTTTCTTT.

The chain's CDR3 is CASSSPSDSFGGYTF. The CDR3 coding sequence is TGTGCCAGCAGCTCCCCTTCTGACAGTTTCGGTGGCTACACCTTC. The chain links TRBV7-9 to TRBJ1-2; TRBD1 is a possible D gene (5 bases). This CDR3 region has 15 residues. Looked up from germline, CDR1 is SEHNR and CDR2 is FQNEAQ (reference sequence). With 4 bases removed from V and 7 bases from J, the gap between germline ends came to 19 bases.

This CDR3 reads CASSPRRGRGDYGYTF. The CDR3 coding sequence is TGTGCCAGCAGCCCCCGGAGAGGCAGGGGGGACTATGGCTACACCTTC. The rearrangement uses TRBV5-6 and TRBJ1-2; 7 bases line up with TRBD1. Unmatched junction bases numbered 12, after V lost 4 bases and J lost 3 bases. The CDR3 spans 16 residues. The germline V gene has CDR1 SGHDT and CDR2 YYEEEE.

The chain links TRBV6-5 to TRBJ2-2; D might be TRBD2 (6 bases). The CDR3 is 14 residues long. The germline gives CDR1 MNHEY, CDR2 SVGAGI. Between the trimmed V and J ends, which lost 7 bases and 4 bases, there was a span of 13 bases. The chain's CDR3 is CASTQIGGTGELFF. The DNA of the CDR3 is TGTGCCAGCACTCAAATCGGGGGCACCGGGGAGCTGTTTTTT.

In its sample, this clone was seen a few times. V usage is TRBV4-2 and J usage is TRBJ2-1; 9 bases line up with TRBD2. Germline CDR1 is LGHNA and CDR2 is YNFKEQ. CDR3 length: 16 residues. V was clipped by 1 base and J by 7 bases; unmatched bases: 8. The CDR3 region has the DNA TGTGCCAGCAGCCAAGCATTGGCGGGAGGGATTAATGAGCAGTTCTTC. Its protein product is CASSQALAGGINEQFF.